This passage covers 24 T cell receptor beta chains from one sample sequenced in a study of blood T cell repertoires in COVID-19. Sequencing used immunoSEQ multiplex PCR; TCRdb keeps in-frame clones, though not all of them. Counted here are about 190,000 clones, 70% to 85% occurring once; the ten biggest clones make up 3.2%. Sample: PBMCs or T cells enriched from blood (not recorded which). The receptors originated from a woman in her twenties or thirties who had recovered from COVID-19.

The chain recombines TRBV5-1 with TRBJ2-3; TRBD2 matches at 8 bases. In germline, CDR1 is SGHRS, CDR2 YFSETQ. After removal of 9 bases from V and 2 bases from J, the junction contained 14 bases not matched to a gene. This CDR3 is built from 16 residues. CDR3 nucleotides: TGCGCCACAGCCTTGGGGGTAGCGGGGACCACAGATACGCAGTATTTT. This gives the protein CATALGVAGTTDTQYF.

The chain has TRBV29-1 and TRBJ2-3; D possibly corresponds to TRBD1 (6 bases). Germline CDR1 reads SQVTM; CDR2 reads ANQGSEA. The CDR3 has 13 residues. Trimming removed 7 bases from V and 2 bases from J, with 13 bases in between. Here the CDR3 reads CSAPTGNTDTQYF. In DNA form, the CDR3 reads TGCAGCGCACCAACAGGGAACACAGATACGCAGTATTTT.

This clone turned up a few times. The chain links TRBV21-1 to TRBJ2-5; TRBD2 is taken as the D call from the table, unchecked against the DNA. TRBV21-1 is recorded as a pseudogene. This CDR3 region has 12 residues. The CDR3 DNA reads TGTGCCAGCAACGGCGGTCAAGAGACCCAGTACTTC. This codes for CASNGGQETQYF.

V is TRBV7-2 and J is TRBJ2-3; D is perhaps TRBD1 (6 bases). V was clipped by 3 bases and J by 4 bases, with 17 bases between them. The CDR3 consists of 16 residues. The germline V gene has CDR1 SGHTA and CDR2 FQGNSA. The CDR3 is CASSFQGGAQSDTQYF. CDR3 DNA sequence: TGTGCCAGCAGCTTTCAAGGGGGAGCACAATCAGATACGCAGTATTTT.

The CDR3: CAWSGTGWGYEQYF. In DNA, the CDR3 is TGTGCCTGGAGTGGGACAGGGTGGGGCTACGAGCAGTACTTC. V usage is TRBV30 and J usage is TRBJ2-7; 8 nucleotides match TRBD1. The CDR3 spans 14 residues. Trimming cost V 1 base and J 3 bases; bases outside gene matches: 5. Germline V gives CDR1 GTSNPN, CDR2 SVGIG (reference sequence).

The chain recombines TRBV28 with TRBJ1-2, with 7 bases matching TRBD1. The germline CDR1 and CDR2 sequences are MDHEN and SYDVKM. J lost 0 bases, V lost 6 bases, and 10 bases had no gene match. This CDR3 spans 16 amino acids. CDR3: CASSRDRPESNYGYTF. CDR3 coding DNA: TGTGCCAGCAGCCGGGACAGACCTGAATCTAACTATGGCTACACCTTC.

The V gene is TRBV2, the J gene TRBJ2-3; 11 bases are shared with TRBD2. Germline CDR1 reads SNHLY; CDR2 reads FYNNEI. J was trimmed by 5 bases and V by 8 bases; bases with no gene match: 12. There are 16 residues in the CDR3. The CDR3 reads CASSRELAGVGDTQYF. CDR3 sequence (DNA): TGTGCCAGCTCTCGGGAACTAGCGGGAGTCGGAGATACGCAGTATTTT. The variable domain in full, with the rest retrieved from reference TRBV2 and TRBJ2-3, is EPEVTQTPSHQVTQMGQEVILRCVPISNHLYFYWYRQILGQKVEFLVSFYNNEISEKSEIFDDQFSVERPDGSNFTLKIRSTKLEDSAMYFCASSRELAGVGDTQYFGPGTRLTVL.

The chain links TRBV7-9 to TRBJ2-5; TRBD1 agrees at 7 bases. The CDR3 runs to 16 residues. V dropped 4 bases and J dropped 1; count of bases not matched to a gene: 9. CDR1 is SEHNR, CDR2 FQNEAQ, per germline (reference sequence). CDR3: CASSSPGQPFQETQYF. CDR3 bases: TGTGCCAGCAGCTCTCCGGGACAGCCGTTCCAAGAGACCCAGTACTTC. The full variable domain, with the rest looked up from reference TRBV7-9 and TRBJ2-5, is DTGVSQNPRHKITKRGQNVTFRCDPISEHNRLYWYRQTLGQGPEFLTYFQNEAQLEKSRLLSDRFSAERPKGSFSTLEIQRTEQGDSAMYLCASSSPGQPFQETQYFGPGTRLLVL.

The chain carries TRBV7-2 and TRBJ2-5, with 11 bases identical to TRBD2. Germline CDR1 SGHTA, CDR2 FQGNSA. Germline trimming cut 5 bases from V and 4 bases from J; bases unmatched to any gene: 6. CDR3 length: 15 residues. CDR3 DNA sequence: TGTGCCAGCAGCCTTAGCGGGGGGGATTCAGAGACCCAGTACTTC. It yields the protein CASSLSGGDSETQYF. Looking up the rest from reference TRBV7-2 and TRBJ2-5 gives the full variable domain: GAGVSQSPSNKVTEKGKDVELRCDPISGHTALYWYRQSLGQGLEFLIYFQGNSAPDKSGLPSDRFSAERTGGSVSTLTIQRTQQEDSAVYLCASSLSGGDSETQYFGPGTRLLVL.

V is TRBV5-1 and J is TRBJ1-6; D may be TRBD1 (5 bases). Trimming stripped 1 base from V and 4 bases from J, with 9 bases between. CDR1 is SGHRS, CDR2 YFSETQ, per germline. The CDR3 covers 15 residues. The CDR3 spells CASSLWGDYNSPLHF. DNA for the CDR3: TGCGCCAGCAGCTTGTGGGGCGATTATAATTCACCCCTCCACTTT.

The CDR3 sequence: CASSQHTGRLANEKLFF. Here the CDR3 DNA reads TGTGCCAGCAGCCAACACACAGGGAGATTGGCTAATGAAAAACTGTTTTTT. The gene calls are TRBV3-1 (or the pseudogene TRBV3-2) and TRBJ1-4; D might be TRBD1 (6 bases). The CDR3 extends over 17 amino acids. The V end lost 2 bases, the J end lost 3 bases, and 16 bases lay between the germline ends. Germline lookup yields CDR1 LGHDT and CDR2 YNNKEL (reference sequence).

The V call is TRBV27, the J call TRBJ2-1; 7 nucleotides agree with TRBD1. This CDR3 has 15 residues. V shed 5 bases, J shed 2 bases, and the junction held 6 bases outside the gene matches. From germline, CDR1 is MNHEY and CDR2 SMNVEV (reference sequence). CDR3 nucleotides: TGTGCCAGCAGTGTGACAGGGTCGACCTACAATGAGCAGTTCTTC. It is translated as CASSVTGSTYNEQFF.

This clone was observed once. V is TRBV18 and J is TRBJ1-5; D call uncertain. CDR3 length equals 15 residues. V lost 1 base and J 1 base, leaving 8 bases between the germline ends. Germline V gene lookup returns CDR1 KGHSH and CDR2 LQKENI. CDR3 in DNA: TGTGCCAGCTCACCACAGTTCGGGAGCAATCAGCCCCAGCATTTT. This codes for CASSPQFGSNQPQHF. The whole variable domain, filled in from reference TRBV18 and TRBJ1-5, reads NAGVMQNPRHLVRRRGQEARLRCSPMKGHSHVYWYRQLPEEGLKFMVYLQKENIIDESGMPKERFSAEFPKEGPSILRIQQVVRGDSAAYFCASSPQFGSNQPQHFGDGTRLSIL.

The chain links TRBV10-3 to TRBJ1-6, with a possible D match to TRBD1 (5 bases). The CDR3 sequence is 13 residues long. From germline, CDR1 is ENHRY and CDR2 SYGVKD. V lost 3 bases and J 5 bases, leaving 5 bases between the germline ends. CDR3 DNA sequence: TGTGCCATCAGTGAACAGGATAATTCACCCCTCCACTTT. Translated, it gives CAISEQDNSPLHF.

This chain links TRBV5-1 with TRBJ2-3, with TRBD2 matching over 16 bases. V trimming: 5 bases; J trimming: 4 bases; junction bases outside the gene matches: 10. The CDR3 extends over 18 amino acids. Germline lookup yields CDR1 SGHRS and CDR2 YFSETQ. CDR3 amino acids: CASRDGTSGRAWADTQYF. The CDR3 coding sequence is TGCGCCAGCAGGGACGGGACTAGCGGGAGGGCCTGGGCAGATACGCAGTATTTT.

The chain couples TRBV14 to TRBJ2-7, with D possibly TRBD1 on 7 matching bases. Trimming left V 0 bases short and J 6 bases short, with 15 bases between. The CDR3 consists of 15 residues. The germline CDR1 and CDR2 sequences are SGHDN and FVKESK. This CDR3 is CASSQEAGQRREQYF. CDR3 in DNA: TGTGCCAGCAGCCAAGAGGCGGGACAGCGTCGCGAGCAGTACTTC.

The chain is built from TRBV2 and TRBJ1-4, with 7 bases lining up with TRBD1. The CDR3 covers 15 residues. With V trimmed by 7 bases and J by 2 bases, 7 bases remained unmatched. Germline V gene lookup returns CDR1 SNHLY and CDR2 FYNNEI. CDR3 coding DNA: TGTGCCAGCATCGAAACAGGGGCGACTAATGAAAAACTGTTTTTT. Translating it yields CASIETGATNEKLFF.

This clone has only a few counts. The rearrangement uses TRBV4-2 and TRBJ1-1, with a weak D call TRBD1 (5 bases). The CDR3 spans 14 residues. V dropped 4 bases and J dropped 6 bases, with 15 bases sitting between them. CDR1 is LGHNA and CDR2 is YNFKEQ in the germline V gene. CDR3 in amino acids: CASSPGRGFAEAFF. In DNA, the CDR3 is TGTGCCAGCAGCCCAGGTAGGGGTTTTGCTGAAGCTTTCTTT.

V usage is TRBV5-5 and J usage is TRBJ2-7; D not resolved. Germline lookup yields CDR1 SGHKS and CDR2 YYEKEE (reference sequence). Trimming stripped 4 bases from V and 5 bases from J, with 16 bases between. The CDR3 has 14 residues. CDR3 in amino acids: CASSRPPGFDEQYF. The CDR3 DNA sequence: TGTGCCAGCAGCCGGCCCCCCGGGTTCGACGAGCAGTACTTC.

The chain couples TRBV11-2 to TRBJ1-2; TRBD1 might be the D (5 bases). Trimming took 3 bases from V and 7 from J, leaving 9 bases between them. The CDR3 runs to 12 residues. Germline CDR1 SGHAT, CDR2 FQNNGV. The CDR3 nucleotides read TGTGCCAGCAGCTTCGGAAGGGGTGGCTACACCTTC. Its translation: CASSFGRGGYTF.

The chain employs TRBV28 and TRBJ2-1; TRBD2 is a possible D gene (6 bases). V was trimmed by 10 bases and J by 3 bases, leaving 19 bases between them. The CDR3 loop spans 15 amino acids. From germline, CDR1 is MDHEN and CDR2 SYDVKM. CDR3 loop: CATVGGGVHYNEQFF. The CDR3 DNA reads as TGTGCCACCGTAGGTGGAGGGGTTCACTACAATGAGCAGTTCTTC.

The chain recombines TRBV19 with TRBJ1-1; D is unresolved. Germline V gene sequence: CDR1 LNHDA, CDR2 SQIVND (reference sequence). V lost 1 base, J lost 1 base, and 7 bases lay in between. This CDR3 contains 14 residues. Written as DNA, the CDR3 is TGTGCCAGTAGTATAGTAGCCGGGAACACTGAAGCTTTCTTT. Its protein is CASSIVAGNTEAFF.

The chain employs TRBV5-4 and TRBJ1-3, with 7 bases identical to TRBD1. Germline CDR1 SGHNT, CDR2 YYREEE (reference sequence). The V gene end was trimmed by 6 bases and the J gene end by 2 bases; junction bases not matched to a gene: 8. The CDR3 extends over 15 amino acids. CDR3: CASTKQGRPGNTIYF. The CDR3 bases are TGTGCCAGCACAAAACAGGGGAGACCTGGAAACACCATATATTTT.

This clone was seen once. V gene TRBV5-1 combines with J gene TRBJ2-3; TRBD2 matches 10 bases. Germline CDR1 reads SGHRS; CDR2 reads YFSETQ. The CDR3 is 15 amino acids. The V gene end was trimmed by 4 bases and the J gene end by 4 bases; junction bases not matched to a gene: 6. CDR3 protein: CASSHLAGAPDTQYF. In DNA, the CDR3 is TGCGCCAGCAGCCATCTAGCGGGAGCCCCAGATACGCAGTATTTT.